The 6 T cell receptor beta chains below were found in one sample sequenced in a study of CD8 T cells in Susac syndrome. Reverse transcription of roughly 0.5 to 1 ug RNA used random hexamers. TCRdb re-derived calls from the immunoSEQ multiplex PCR reads in MiXCR, one entry per CDR3 protein. Seen here are about 90,000 distinct CDR3 sequences, approximately 96% observed once, and the top ten hold approximately 0.62%. The specimen sequenced was CD8+ T cells from PBMCs. The receptors originated from a human donor with Susac syndrome.

Concerning this clonotype itself: Sequence at one end of the junction differs from germline and may be a read error. The CDR3 DNA sequence: TGTGCTAGCAGCCCGGGCTTTGGGACTGAAGCTTTCTTT. Translating gives CASSPGFGTEAFF. The chain recombines TRBV7-7 with TRBJ1-1; D ambiguous. Germline loops: CDR1 SSHAT, CDR2 FNYEAQ (reference sequence). The CDR3 extends over 13 amino acids.

The chain has TRBV3-1 and TRBJ2-7; D perhaps matches TRBD1 (7 bases). The CDR3 runs 15 residues. V lost 4 bases, J lost 2 bases, and 15 bases lay in between. Germline assignment: CDR1 LGHDT and CDR2 YNNKEL (reference sequence). As DNA, the CDR3 is TGTGCCAGCAGCCTCAGGGGGGCTGGGGCCTACGAGCAGTACTTC. This codes for CASSLRGAGAYEQYF.

The chain is built from TRBV20-1 and TRBJ1-1, with TRBD1 identical over 7 bases. The CDR3 spans 14 residues. Trimming took 3 bases from V and 0 from J; bases not matched to a gene: 4. Germline V gene sequence: CDR1 DFQATT, CDR2 SNEGSKA (reference sequence). CDR3 nucleotide sequence: TGCAGTGCTAGTACAGGGGTCATGAACACTGAAGCTTTCTTT. Translated, it gives CSASTGVMNTEAFF.

The chain carries TRBV20-1 and TRBJ2-3, with a weak D call TRBD2 (5 bases). Germline V gene data show CDR1 as DFQATT and CDR2 as SNEGSKA (reference sequence). The CDR3 contains 15 residues. V lost 1 base and J lost 0, with 11 bases in between. DNA of the CDR3: TGCAGTGCTAGAGGAGCGGTTACTAGCACAGATACGCAGTATTTT. It yields the protein CSARGAVTSTDTQYF.

The chain combines TRBV5-6 with TRBJ2-7; possible D gene TRBD1, 6 bases. Looked up from germline, CDR1 is SGHDT and CDR2 is YYEEEE. V lost 1 base and J 0 bases, leaving 14 bases between the germline ends. This CDR3 has 16 residues. This CDR3 is CASSLWARTASYEQYF. DNA of the CDR3: TGTGCCAGCAGCTTGTGGGCCAGGACAGCCTCCTACGAGCAGTACTTC.

This clonotype has only a few counts. This chain uses TRBV6-5 with TRBJ1-5; TRBD1 is a possible D gene (6 bases). Trimming removed 5 bases at V and 1 base at J, with 9 bases between. This CDR3 is built from 14 residues. CDR1 is MNHEY, CDR2 SVGAGI, per germline. The CDR3 region is CASSPGESNQPQHF. CDR3 nucleotides: TGTGCCAGCAGTCCAGGGGAGAGCAATCAGCCCCAGCATTTT.